Each of the 26 T cell receptor beta chains below was sequenced from the same sample in a study of T cell clonotyping in hematopoietic cell transplantation. Libraries were prepared by immunoSEQ multiplex PCR; TCRdb keeps only in-frame clonotypes and omits some of them. The sample contains 35,000 to 45,000 clones, 85% to 95% of which appear only once. The time point here: recipient sample about 28 days before transplant, after cytoreduction. The sample was peripheral blood mononuclear cells, taken before stem cell transplant. The receptors come from a man aged 40-49 years with chronic myeloid leukemia. Some clones in this sample may be carry-over from other donors' samples.

This rearrangement joins TRBV30 to TRBJ2-2, with TRBD1 identical over 12 bases. V trimming: 3 bases; J trimming: 7 bases; junction bases outside the gene matches: 12. This CDR3 is 17 amino acids long. Germline V lookup: CDR1 GTSNPN, CDR2 SVGIG (reference sequence). Here the CDR3 DNA reads TGTGCCTGGAGCGGGGCATGGGGACAGGGGGCCGGCGGGGAGCTGTTTTTT. Translated, it gives CAWSGAWGQGAGGELFF.

This clone was seen only once. CDR3 amino acids: CASSLEASGGDTQYF. In DNA form, the CDR3 reads TGCGCCAGCAGCTTGGAGGCTAGCGGGGGGGATACGCAGTATTTT. The genes are TRBV5-1 and TRBJ2-3; 11 nucleotides line up with TRBD2. V shed 0 bases, J shed 6 bases, and the junction held 3 bases outside the gene matches. CDR1 SGHRS and CDR2 YFSETQ come from the germline V gene. The CDR3 loop spans 15 amino acids.

This clone occurred once. The CDR3 loop is CASSMQGGTDTQYF. DNA of the CDR3: TGTGCCAGTAGTATGCAGGGGGGCACAGATACGCAGTATTTT. The J gene is TRBJ2-3, the V gene TRBV19, with 7 nucleotides matching TRBD1. Germline V gives CDR1 LNHDA, CDR2 SQIVND (reference sequence). Trimming cost V 3 bases and J 1 base; bases outside gene matches: 1. The CDR3 consists of 14 residues.

J is TRBJ2-3 and V is TRBV6-5, with D possibly being TRBD1 or TRBD2 (6 bases each). CDR3 length: 16 residues. CDR1 and CDR2 (germline): MNHEY, SVGAGI. V lost 2 bases and J lost 0, with 12 bases in between. This CDR3 reads CASSYTAGHSTDTQYF. CDR3 DNA: TGTGCCAGCAGTTACACGGCGGGACACAGCACAGATACGCAGTATTTT.

This clone was detected only once. The gene calls are TRBV6-5 and TRBJ1-3; no definite D call. Trimming pared 2 bases from V and 2 bases from J, leaving 10 bases between. This CDR3 spans 15 amino acids. CDR1 is MNHEY, CDR2 SVGAGI, per germline. CDR3 protein: CASSYALTPGNTIYF. Written as DNA, the CDR3 is TGTGCCAGCAGTTACGCCCTGACCCCTGGAAACACCATATATTTT.

The chain is built from TRBV11-2 and TRBJ1-1; the match to TRBD1 covers 7 bases. CDR1 and CDR2 (germline): SGHAT, FQNNGV. There are 13 residues in the CDR3. V shed 8 bases and J 1 base; nucleotides not matched to a gene: 4. The chain's CDR3 is CASGDRENTEAFF. CDR3 bases: TGTGCCAGCGGCGACAGGGAGAACACTGAAGCTTTCTTT.

This sequence joins TRBV28 and TRBJ2-1; D unclear. The V end was cut by 5 bases, the J end by 6 bases, with 14 bases between. This CDR3 contains 14 residues. CDR1 MDHEN and CDR2 SYDVKM come from the germline V gene. CDR3 sequence: CASSIEELFNEQFF. CDR3 DNA sequence: TGTGCCAGCAGTATAGAAGAACTATTCAATGAGCAGTTCTTC.

V is TRBV6-5 and J is TRBJ2-1; no firm D call. Between the trimmed V and J ends, which lost 6 bases and 7 bases, there was a span of 7 bases. The germline gives CDR1 MNHEY, CDR2 SVGAGI. This CDR3 spans 11 amino acids. The CDR3 DNA is TGTGCCAGCAGATTCTTTAATGAGCAGTTCTTC. This encodes CASRFFNEQFF.

The chain recombines TRBV4-3 with TRBJ2-3, with TRBD1 identical over 11 bases. CDR3 length equals 16 residues. V was clipped by 3 bases and J by 3 bases; unmatched bases: 5. From germline, CDR1 is LGHNA and CDR2 YSLEER. The CDR3 region is CASSQMGQGGTDTQYF. The CDR3 nucleotides are TGCGCCAGCAGCCAGATGGGACAGGGGGGAACAGATACGCAGTATTTT.

The chain employs TRBV30 and TRBJ2-7; D ambiguous. The V end was cut by 3 bases, the J end by 7 bases, with 10 bases between. This CDR3 is built from 11 residues. Per germline, CDR1 GTSNPN and CDR2 SVGIG (reference sequence). CDR3 sequence (DNA): TGTGCCTGGAGATGGGATTGGGAGCAGTACTTC. This encodes CAWRWDWEQYF. Looking up the rest from reference TRBV30 and TRBJ2-7 gives the full variable domain: SQTIHQWPATLVQPVGSPLSLECTVEGTSNPNLYWYRQAAGRGLQLLFYSVGIGQISSEVPQNLSASRPQDRQFILSSKKLLLSDSGFYLCAWRWDWEQYFGPGTRLTVT.

V usage is TRBV7-9 and J usage is TRBJ1-1; a possible D gene is TRBD1 (6 bases). V was clipped by 5 bases and J by 11 bases, with 12 bases between them. CDR3 size: 11 residues. Germline V gene lookup returns CDR1 SEHNR and CDR2 FQNEAQ (reference sequence). Here the CDR3 reads CASSQGTFAFF. As DNA, the CDR3 is TGTGCCAGCAGCCAGGGGACATTTGCTTTCTTT.

The chain recombines TRBV4-3 with TRBJ1-4; a possible D gene is TRBD1 (5 bases). CDR3 length: 15 residues. Germline CDR1 reads LGHNA; CDR2 reads YSLEER. Deletions cut 0 bases from V and 5 bases from J, with 10 bases between. The DNA for the CDR3 is TGCGCCAGCAGCCAAGAGGTCAGGGACAATGAAAAACTGTTTTTT. This encodes CASSQEVRDNEKLFF.

The chain uses TRBV12-1 and TRBJ1-1. TRBV12-1 is classified as a pseudogene. CDR3 size: 15 residues. In DNA, the CDR3 is TGTGCCAGCAGCTTTGGGGCAGAGGGGAACACTGAAGCTTTCTTT. Encoded protein: CASSFGAEGNTEAFF.

The chain employs TRBV6-6 and TRBJ2-5, with a weak D call TRBD2 (5 bases). Germline V gene data show CDR1 as MNHNY and CDR2 as SVGAGI (reference sequence). This CDR3 contains 13 residues. V was pared by 8 bases and J by 0 bases, with 10 bases between. CDR3 DNA sequence: TGTGCCAGCGGGAGCGTAAACCAAGAGACCCAGTACTTC. It codes for CASGSVNQETQYF.

The chain employs TRBV7-9 and TRBJ1-2, with D hard to call. Germline lookup yields CDR1 SEHNR and CDR2 FQNEAQ (reference sequence). CDR3 length: 15 amino acids. V lost 5 bases and J lost 2, with 15 bases in between. The CDR3 DNA sequence: TGTGCCAGCAGCCCGAAAGAGACACCAAACTATGGCTACACCTTC. It is translated as CASSPKETPNYGYTF.

The CDR3 loop is CASSVAHTGGLNEQYF. CDR3 sequence (DNA): TGTGCCAGCAGCGTAGCTCACACAGGGGGCCTCAACGAGCAGTACTTC. This chain joins TRBV9 and TRBJ2-7, with TRBD1 identical over 9 bases. Germline V CDR1 and CDR2: SGDLS, YYNGEE. V lost 0 bases to trimming and J lost 5 bases; unmatched junction nucleotides: 9. CDR3 size: 16 residues.

The chain combines TRBV7-2 with TRBJ2-1; D is unresolved. Trimming took off 2 bases at V and 2 bases at J, with 10 bases between the two ends. The CDR3 covers 15 residues. The V gene's germline CDR1 is SGHTA and CDR2 FQGNSA. CDR3 sequence reads: CASSLLGPPYNEQFF. As DNA, the CDR3 is TGTGCCAGCAGCTTACTAGGGCCGCCCTACAATGAGCAGTTCTTC. Complete variable domain (other parts from reference TRBV7-2 and TRBJ2-1): GAGVSQSPSNKVTEKGKDVELRCDPISGHTALYWYRQSLGQGLEFLIYFQGNSAPDKSGLPSDRFSAERTGGSVSTLTIQRTQQEDSAVYLCASSLLGPPYNEQFFGPGTRLTVL.

This clone showed up just a few times. The V gene is TRBV6-5, the J gene TRBJ1-1; D remains unclear. Per germline, CDR1 MNHEY and CDR2 SVGAGI. Trimming took off 7 bases at V and 6 bases at J, with 15 bases between the two ends. This CDR3 has 13 amino acids. The CDR3 spells CASTSGGPSEAFF. The CDR3 DNA reads TGTGCCAGCACTTCCGGAGGCCCATCTGAAGCTTTCTTT.

The genes are TRBV19 and TRBJ1-2, with D tentatively TRBD1 (5 bases). V lost 4 bases and J 0 bases, leaving 6 bases between the germline ends. This CDR3 has 13 amino acids. Germline values: CDR1 LNHDA, CDR2 SQIVND (reference sequence). The CDR3 DNA follows: TGTGCCAGTAGTAGAGGGGCTAACTATGGCTACACCTTC. This encodes CASSRGANYGYTF.

The chain carries TRBV4-1 and TRBJ2-3; D remains ambiguous. Germline V gene lookup returns CDR1 MGHRA and CDR2 YSYEKL. CDR3 size: 12 residues. Between the trimmed V and J ends, which lost 8 bases and 1 base, there was a span of 7 bases. The CDR3 DNA is TGCGCCAGCGGGTTAGGCACAGATACGCAGTATTTT. Translated, it gives CASGLGTDTQYF.

V and J are TRBV11-3 and TRBJ2-2; D is unclear. The V end was cut by 3 bases, the J end by 4 bases, with 3 bases between. Germline assignment: CDR1 SGHNT and CDR2 YENEEA. The CDR3 is made up of 12 amino acids. The CDR3 nucleotides are TGTGCCAGCAGCTTTTCCACCGGGGAGCTGTTTTTT. It is translated as CASSFSTGELFF.

The gene calls are TRBV5-1 and TRBJ2-7; unclear D gene. The CDR3 has 11 amino acids. CDR1 is SGHRS, CDR2 YFSETQ, per germline. Trimming cost V 0 bases and J 7 bases, with 5 bases left between them. CDR3 amino acids: CASSLDREQYF. The DNA of the CDR3 is TGCGCCAGCAGCTTGGATCGGGAGCAGTACTTC.

The chain links TRBV6-5 to TRBJ1-2; no definite D call. Germline V gene lookup returns CDR1 MNHEY and CDR2 SVGAGI. Trimming shortened V by 3 bases and J by 4 bases, and 9 bases separated the two germline ends. The CDR3 is made up of 13 amino acids. The CDR3 DNA sequence: TGTGCCAGCAGTTATACAGTGACCTATGGCTACACCTTC. Translated, it gives CASSYTVTYGYTF.

The J gene is TRBJ2-5, the V gene TRBV6-5, with D possibly TRBD2 on 5 matching bases. The germline V and J ends were trimmed by 4 bases and 5 bases, with 17 bases remaining between them. The germline gives CDR1 MNHEY, CDR2 SVGAGI. This CDR3 contains 15 residues. For the CDR3, the DNA is TGTGCCAGCAGTTCTAGGGTAGCGCGGGCTGAGACCCAGTACTTC. This encodes CASSSRVARAETQYF.

The chain carries TRBV7-2 and TRBJ2-1, with 8 bases identical to TRBD2. The CDR3 is 18 residues long. From germline, CDR1 is SGHTA and CDR2 FQGNSA. The J segment lost 0 bases and the V segment lost 1 base, leaving 8 bases of the junction unmatched. CDR3 bases: TGTGCCAGCAGCTTAGATGGCGGGGGGTATAGCTCCTACAATGAGCAGTTCTTC. Protein product: CASSLDGGGYSSYNEQFF.

The rearrangement links TRBV19 to TRBJ1-1; 7 nucleotides agree with TRBD1. V shed 4 bases, J shed 5 bases, and the junction held 10 bases outside the gene matches. Germline CDR1 LNHDA, CDR2 SQIVND (reference sequence). The CDR3 consists of 15 residues. The CDR3 loop is CASSTRQGVNTEAFF. The CDR3 DNA is TGTGCCAGTAGTACCCGACAGGGCGTCAATACTGAAGCTTTCTTT.